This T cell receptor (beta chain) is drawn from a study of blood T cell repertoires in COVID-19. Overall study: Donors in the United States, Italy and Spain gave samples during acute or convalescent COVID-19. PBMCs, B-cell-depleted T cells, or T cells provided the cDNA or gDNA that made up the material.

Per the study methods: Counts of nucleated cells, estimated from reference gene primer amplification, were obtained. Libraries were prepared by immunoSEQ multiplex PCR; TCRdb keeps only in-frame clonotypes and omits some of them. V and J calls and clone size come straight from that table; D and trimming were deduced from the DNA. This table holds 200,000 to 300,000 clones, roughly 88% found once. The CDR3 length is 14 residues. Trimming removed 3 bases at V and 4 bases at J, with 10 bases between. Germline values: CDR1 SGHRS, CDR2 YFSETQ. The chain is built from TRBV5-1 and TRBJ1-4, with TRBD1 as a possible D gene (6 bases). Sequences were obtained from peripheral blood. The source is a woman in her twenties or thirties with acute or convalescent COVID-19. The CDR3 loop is CASSSTGNNEKLFF. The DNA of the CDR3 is TGCGCCAGCAGCTCAACAGGGAATAATGAAAAACTGTTTTTT.